This T cell receptor beta chain appears in the sequencing data of a study of Tregs in tolerant kidney transplant recipients. Mixed chimerism was transient after nonmyeloablative marrow transplants from related graft donors. Per the germline V gene, CDR1 is LNHDA and CDR2 is SQIVND (reference sequence). The CDR3 extends over 15 amino acids. Losses at the gene ends were 7 bases for V and 8 bases for J; bases not matched to a gene: 7. Here immunoSEQ multiplex PCR was the method, and the copy in TCRdb shows in-frame clones only, minus some. The table shows approximately 60,000 clones, with 87% occurring only once.

The clonotype comes from a human patient who received a combined kidney and bone marrow transplant. Some of the T cells may derive from the graft donor. The sample was CD4+ T cells from blood (PBMCs), taken 6 months after the transplant. The rearrangement joins TRBV19 to TRBJ2-1; TRBD2 agrees at 14 bases. CDR3 loop: CASTRRGLAGDEQFF. DNA of the CDR3: TGTGCCAGTACCCGAAGGGGACTAGCGGGAGATGAGCAGTTCTTC.